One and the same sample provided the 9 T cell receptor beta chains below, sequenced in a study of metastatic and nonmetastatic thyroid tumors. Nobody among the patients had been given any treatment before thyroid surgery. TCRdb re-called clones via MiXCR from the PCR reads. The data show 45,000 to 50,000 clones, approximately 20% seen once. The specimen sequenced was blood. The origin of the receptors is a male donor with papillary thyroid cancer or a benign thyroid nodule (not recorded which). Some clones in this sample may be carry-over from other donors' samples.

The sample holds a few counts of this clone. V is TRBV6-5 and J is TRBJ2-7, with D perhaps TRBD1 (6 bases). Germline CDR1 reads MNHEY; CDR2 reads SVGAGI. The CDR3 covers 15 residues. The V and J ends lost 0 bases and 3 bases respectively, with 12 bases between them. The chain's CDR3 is CASSYSITGNYEQYF. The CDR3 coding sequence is TGTGCCAGCAGTTACTCGATAACAGGGAACTACGAGCAGTACTTC.

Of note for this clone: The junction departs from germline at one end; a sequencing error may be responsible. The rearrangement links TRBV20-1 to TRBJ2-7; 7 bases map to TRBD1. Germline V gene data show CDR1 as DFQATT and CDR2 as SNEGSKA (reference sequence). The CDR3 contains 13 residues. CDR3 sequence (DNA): TGCAGTGCCTGTCTTACAGGGGCCTACGATCAGTACTTC. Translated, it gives CSACLTGAYDQYF.

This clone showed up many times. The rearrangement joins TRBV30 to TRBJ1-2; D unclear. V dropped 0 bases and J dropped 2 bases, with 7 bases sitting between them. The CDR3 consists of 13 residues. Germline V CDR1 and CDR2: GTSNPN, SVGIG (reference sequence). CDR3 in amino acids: CAWSVILNYGYTF. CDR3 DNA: TGTGCCTGGAGTGTTATATTAAACTATGGCTACACCTTC.

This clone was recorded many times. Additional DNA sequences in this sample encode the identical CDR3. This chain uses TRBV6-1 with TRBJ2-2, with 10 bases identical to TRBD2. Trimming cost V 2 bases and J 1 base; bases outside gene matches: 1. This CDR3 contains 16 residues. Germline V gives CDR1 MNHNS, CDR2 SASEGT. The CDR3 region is CASSEIAGGNTGELFF. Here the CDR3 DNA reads TGTGCCAGCAGTGAAATAGCGGGGGGGAACACCGGGGAGCTGTTTTTT.

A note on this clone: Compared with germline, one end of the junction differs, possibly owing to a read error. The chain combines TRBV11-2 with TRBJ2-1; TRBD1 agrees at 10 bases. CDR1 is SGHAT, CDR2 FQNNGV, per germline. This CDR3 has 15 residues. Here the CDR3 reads CASGVGTGDYNDQFF. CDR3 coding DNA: TGTGCCAGCGGCGTTGGGACAGGGGACTACAATGATCAGTTCTTC.

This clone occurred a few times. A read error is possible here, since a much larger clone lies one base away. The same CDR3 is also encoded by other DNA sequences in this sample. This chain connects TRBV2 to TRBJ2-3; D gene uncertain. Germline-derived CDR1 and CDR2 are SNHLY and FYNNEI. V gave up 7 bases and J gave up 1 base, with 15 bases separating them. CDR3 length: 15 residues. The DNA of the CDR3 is TGTGCCAGCACGTACGGCGCCCCTGGCACAGATACGCAGTATTTT. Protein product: CASTYGAPGTDTQYF.

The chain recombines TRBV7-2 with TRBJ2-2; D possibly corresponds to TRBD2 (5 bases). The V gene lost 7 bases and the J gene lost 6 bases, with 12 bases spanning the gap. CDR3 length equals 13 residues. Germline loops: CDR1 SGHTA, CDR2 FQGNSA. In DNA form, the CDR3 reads TGTGCCAGCACTCGCGTCGGGGCCGGGGAGCTGTTTTTT. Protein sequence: CASTRVGAGELFF.

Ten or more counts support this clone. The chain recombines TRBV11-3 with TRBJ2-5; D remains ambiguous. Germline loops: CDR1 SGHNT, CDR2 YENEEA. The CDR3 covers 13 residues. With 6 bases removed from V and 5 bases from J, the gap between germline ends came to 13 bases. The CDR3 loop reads CASRGQERETQYF. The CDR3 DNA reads TGTGCCAGCAGGGGCCAAGAAAGGGAGACCCAGTACTTC.

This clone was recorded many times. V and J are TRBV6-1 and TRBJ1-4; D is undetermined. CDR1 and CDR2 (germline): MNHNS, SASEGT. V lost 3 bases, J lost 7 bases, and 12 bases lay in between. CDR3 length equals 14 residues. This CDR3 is CASSEVPRGEKLFF. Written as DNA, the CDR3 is TGTGCCAGCAGTGAGGTCCCCCGCGGTGAAAAACTGTTTTTT.